Presented here are 4 T cell receptor beta chains from one specimen sequenced in a study of T cell responses to AZD1222 COVID-19 vaccine. Using immunoSEQ multiplex PCR, the repertoire was profiled, and TCRdb retains in-frame clones only, with some absent. The sample has some 170,000 clones, approximately 94% seen once. The material sequenced was peripheral blood, taken on day 0 of AZD1222 vaccination. These receptor sequences come from an adult in good health.

The CDR3: CASRVGGGRLSGELFF. DNA for the CDR3: TGTGCCAGCAGGGTAGGCGGCGGGAGACTGAGCGGGGAGCTGTTTTTT. This chain joins TRBV2 and TRBJ2-2, with 7 positions matching TRBD2. The CDR3 consists of 16 residues. Germline V lookup: CDR1 SNHLY, CDR2 FYNNEI. Losses at the gene ends were 6 bases for V and 7 bases for J; bases not matched to a gene: 14. Full variable domain (missing parts from reference TRBV2 and TRBJ2-2): EPEVTQTPSHQVTQMGQEVILRCVPISNHLYFYWYRQILGQKVEFLVSFYNNEISEKSEIFDDQFSVERPDGSNFTLKIRSTKLEDSAMYFCASRVGGGRLSGELFFGEGSRLTVL.

The V and J genes are TRBV7-9 and TRBJ1-1; 7 bases line up with TRBD1. Losses at the gene ends were 1 base for V and 0 bases for J; bases not matched to a gene: 2. CDR3 length: 15 residues. Germline CDR1 reads SEHNR; CDR2 reads FQNEAQ (reference sequence). The CDR3 DNA reads TGTGCCAGCAGCTTAGAAGGGACAGTGAACACTGAAGCTTTCTTT. Its translation is CASSLEGTVNTEAFF.

This chain connects TRBV18 to TRBJ1-3; D is unresolved. Deletions cut 6 bases from V and 2 bases from J, with 17 bases between. This CDR3 spans 16 amino acids. Germline CDR1 KGHSH, CDR2 LQKENI. The chain's CDR3 is CASSSRQDFTGNTIYF. The CDR3 nucleotides read TGTGCCAGCTCCTCAAGGCAGGATTTTACTGGAAACACCATATATTTT.

The chain is built from TRBV5-1 and TRBJ1-2, with D possibly TRBD1 on 6 matching bases. V gave up 0 bases and J gave up 2 bases, with 17 bases separating them. This CDR3 contains 17 residues. Germline V gene lookup returns CDR1 SGHRS and CDR2 YFSETQ. The CDR3 loop is CASSLGPLLQGNYGYTF. The CDR3 DNA follows: TGCGCCAGCAGCTTGGGCCCACTTTTGCAGGGGAACTATGGCTACACCTTC.